A selection of T cell receptor beta chains follows, all from one sample in a study of T-cell memory formation after mild COVID-19. TCRdb analysed the 5' RACE reads with MiXCR anew, one entry per CDR3 protein. The sample yields about 430,000 distinct CDR3 sequences, around 17% seen once. The sequenced material came from PBMCs or a T cell subset sorted from them (not recorded which). These receptors were collected from a man in his late teens or twenties who had mild COVID-19 (a few samples of this study predate the infection). Cell type and time point are not known. Each CDR3 is given with its conserved first and last residue. The D gene is left open where the match is weak. Some rows have no size entry. The others give once, few or many, or a class for an expanded clone.

D gene	V gene	clone size	J gene	CDR3 DNA	CDR3 protein
TRBD2	TRBV6-2/TRBV6-3	-	TRBJ2-1	TGTGCCAGCAGTTACTCGGCTAGCGGGGGCTACTACAATGAGCAGTTCTTC	CASSYSASGGYYNEQFF
-	TRBV6-6	-	TRBJ1-5	TGTGCCAGCAGCAGCGACAGGTACAATCAGCCCCAGCATTTT	CASSSDRYNQPQHF
-	TRBV27	few	TRBJ1-1	TGTGCCAGCAGTAAAACAGGGAGTGAAGCTTTCTTT	CASSKTGSEAFF
-	TRBV3-1	-	TRBJ1-2	TGTGCCAGCAGCCAAGTAACAAGGGGCGGCTATGGCTACACCTTC	CASSQVTRGGYGYTF
-	TRBV19	few	TRBJ1-2	TGTGCCAGTAGTACCCATATGCTGGACAGCTATGGCTACACCTTC	CASSTHMLDSYGYTF
TRBD1	TRBV6-1	once	TRBJ1-5	TGTGCCAGCAGAACAGGACAGGGGCCTTCGACCCAGCATTTT	CASRTGQGPSTQHF
-	TRBV7-9	-	TRBJ2-7	TGTGCCAGCAGCTTCCAGGGGCTTGGACCCTACGAGCAGTACTTC	CASSFQGLGPYEQYF
TRBD2	TRBV3-1	few	TRBJ2-1	TGTGCCAGCAGCCAAGTCCCCTACCGGACTAGCTCCTACAATGAGCAGTTCTTC	CASSQVPYRTSSYNEQFF
-	TRBV12-3/TRBV12-4	-	TRBJ2-3	TGTGCCAGCAGTTTATATGGTCACACAGATACGCAGTATTTT	CASSLYGHTDTQYF
-	TRBV6-5	few	TRBJ1-1	TGTGCCAGCAGTTACGATCTGACCCTTGAAGCTTTCTTT	CASSYDLTLEAFF
TRBD2	TRBV7-2	-	TRBJ2-3	TGTGCCAGCAGCTCCGGACTAGCGGGGGCAACGCAGTATTTT	CASSSGLAGATQYF
TRBD1	TRBV5-6	few	TRBJ1-1	TGTGCCAGCAGCCTCGACAGGGAATGGACTGAAGCTTTCTTT	CASSLDREWTEAFF
-	TRBV7-2	-	TRBJ2-1	TGTGACAGCAGCTTTAGTCCCCGGTACAATGAGCAGTTCTTC	CDSSFSPRYNEQFF
-	TRBV7-2	many	TRBJ2-7	TGTGCCAGCAGCTTAGTAGAATCCTACGAGCAGTACTTC	CASSLVESYEQYF
TRBD1	TRBV7-9	-	TRBJ2-6	TGTGCCAGCAGCTTCCGGGACAGGCACTTCCTCGGGGCCAACGTCCTGACTTTC	CASSFRDRHFLGANVLTF
TRBD1	TRBV12-3/TRBV12-4	few	TRBJ1-5	TGTGCCAGCAGTCCCCAGGGACAGAATAATCAGCCCCAGCATTTT	CASSPQGQNNQPQHF